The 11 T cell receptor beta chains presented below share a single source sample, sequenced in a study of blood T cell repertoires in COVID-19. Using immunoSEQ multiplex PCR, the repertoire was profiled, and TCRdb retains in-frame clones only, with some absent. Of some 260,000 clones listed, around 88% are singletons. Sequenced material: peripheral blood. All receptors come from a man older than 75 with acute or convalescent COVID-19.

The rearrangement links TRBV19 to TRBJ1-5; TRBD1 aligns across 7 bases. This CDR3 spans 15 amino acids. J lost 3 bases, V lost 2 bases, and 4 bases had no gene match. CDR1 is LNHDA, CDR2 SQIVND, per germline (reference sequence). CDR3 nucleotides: TGTGCCAGTAGTATAACACAGGGGCTCAATCAGCCCCAGCATTTT. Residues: CASSITQGLNQPQHF.

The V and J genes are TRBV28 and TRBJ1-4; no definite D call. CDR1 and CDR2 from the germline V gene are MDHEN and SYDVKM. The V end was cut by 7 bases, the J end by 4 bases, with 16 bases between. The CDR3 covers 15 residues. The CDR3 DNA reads TGTGCCAGCATAGGGCGGGCGATCGTTAATGAAAAACTGTTTTTT. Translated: CASIGRAIVNEKLFF.

The CDR3 region is CASSLAGGDYGYTF. CDR3 DNA: TGCGCCAGCAGCTTGGCCGGGGGGGATTATGGCTACACCTTC. This chain uses TRBV5-1 with TRBJ1-2, with D possibly TRBD1 on 5 matching bases. The CDR3 is 14 amino acids. Trimming shortened V by 0 bases and J by 5 bases, and 11 bases separated the two germline ends. Germline V lookup: CDR1 SGHRS, CDR2 YFSETQ. Filled out from reference TRBV5-1 and TRBJ1-2, the complete variable domain reads KAGVTQTPRYLIKTRGQQVTLSCSPISGHRSVSWYQQTPGQGLQFLFEYFSETQRNKGNFPGRFSGRQFSNSRSEMNVSTLELGDSALYLCASSLAGGDYGYTFGSGTRLTVV.

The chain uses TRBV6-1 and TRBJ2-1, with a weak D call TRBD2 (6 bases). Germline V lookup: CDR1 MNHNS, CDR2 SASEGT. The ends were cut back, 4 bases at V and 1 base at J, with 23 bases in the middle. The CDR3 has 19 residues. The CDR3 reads CASSGWRRRAGGSYNEQFF. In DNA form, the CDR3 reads TGTGCCAGCAGTGGGTGGAGACGTCGAGCCGGGGGTTCCTACAATGAGCAGTTCTTC.

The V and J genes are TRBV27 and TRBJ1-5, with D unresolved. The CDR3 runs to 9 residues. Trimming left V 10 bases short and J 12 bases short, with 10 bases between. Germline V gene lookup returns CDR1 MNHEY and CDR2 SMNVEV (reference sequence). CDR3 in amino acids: CANRRGQHF. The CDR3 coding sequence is TGTGCCAACCGCCGGGGCCAGCATTTT.

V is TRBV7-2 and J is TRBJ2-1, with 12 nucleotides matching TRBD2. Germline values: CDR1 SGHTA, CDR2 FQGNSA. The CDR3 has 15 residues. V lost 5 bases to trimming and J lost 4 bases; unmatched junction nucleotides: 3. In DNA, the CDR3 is TGTGCCAGCAGCCCCGGGACTAGCGGGTACAATGAGCAGTTCTTC. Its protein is CASSPGTSGYNEQFF.

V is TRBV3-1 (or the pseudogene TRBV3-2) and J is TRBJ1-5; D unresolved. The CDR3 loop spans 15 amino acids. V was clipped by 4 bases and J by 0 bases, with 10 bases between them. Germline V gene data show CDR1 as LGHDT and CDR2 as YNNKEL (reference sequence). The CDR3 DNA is TGTGCCAGCAGCCCGGTCCCCCGTAGCAATCAGCCCCAGCATTTT. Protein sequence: CASSPVPRSNQPQHF.

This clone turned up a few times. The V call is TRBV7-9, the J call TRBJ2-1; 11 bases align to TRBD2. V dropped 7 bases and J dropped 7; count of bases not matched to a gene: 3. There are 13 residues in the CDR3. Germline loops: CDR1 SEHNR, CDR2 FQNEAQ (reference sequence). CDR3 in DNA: TGTGCCAGCAATCTAGCGGGAGGAAATGAGCAGTTCTTC. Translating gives CASNLAGGNEQFF.

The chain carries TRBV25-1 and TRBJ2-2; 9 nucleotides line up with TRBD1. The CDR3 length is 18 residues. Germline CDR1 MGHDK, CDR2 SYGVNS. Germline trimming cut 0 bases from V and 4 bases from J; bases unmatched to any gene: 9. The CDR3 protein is CASSEYGRDRVGTGELFF. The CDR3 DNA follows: TGTGCCAGCAGTGAATATGGGCGGGACAGGGTAGGCACCGGGGAGCTGTTTTTT. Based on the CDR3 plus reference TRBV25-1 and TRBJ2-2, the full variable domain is EADIYQTPRYLVIGTGKKITLECSQTMGHDKMYWYQQDPGMELHLIHYSYGVNSTEKGDLSSESTVSRIRTEHFPLTLESARPSHTSQYLCASSEYGRDRVGTGELFFGEGSRLTVL.

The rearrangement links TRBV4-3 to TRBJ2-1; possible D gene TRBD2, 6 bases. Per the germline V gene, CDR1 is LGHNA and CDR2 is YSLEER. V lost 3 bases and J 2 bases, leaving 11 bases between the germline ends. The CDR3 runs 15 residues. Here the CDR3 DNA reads TGCGCCAGCAGCCACGGCGGGGTGGCCTACAATGAGCAGTTCTTC. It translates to CASSHGGVAYNEQFF.

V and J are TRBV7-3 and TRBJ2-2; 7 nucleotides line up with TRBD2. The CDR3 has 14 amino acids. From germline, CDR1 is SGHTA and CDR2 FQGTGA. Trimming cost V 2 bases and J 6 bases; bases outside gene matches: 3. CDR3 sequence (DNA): TGTGCCAGCAGCTTAGCGGGAGAATCCGGGGAGCTGTTTTTT. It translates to CASSLAGESGELFF.